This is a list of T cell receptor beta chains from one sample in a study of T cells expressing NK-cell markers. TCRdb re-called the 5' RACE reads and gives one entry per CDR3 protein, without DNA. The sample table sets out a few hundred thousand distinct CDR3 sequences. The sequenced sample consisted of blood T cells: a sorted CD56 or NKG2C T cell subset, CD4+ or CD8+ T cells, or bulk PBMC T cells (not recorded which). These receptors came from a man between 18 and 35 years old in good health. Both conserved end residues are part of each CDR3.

CDR3aa: CASSLMWDTEAFF
j_gene: TRBJ1-1
v_gene: TRBV11-3

CDR3aa: CASRRTGGFRTDTQYF
j_gene: TRBJ2-3
v_gene: TRBV12-3/TRBV12-4

CDR3aa: CASMEGQGNNEQFF
j_gene: TRBJ2-1
v_gene: TRBV25-1

CDR3aa: CSASGTVISGYTF
j_gene: TRBJ1-2
v_gene: TRBV20-1

CDR3aa: CASSFLTDGGYTF
j_gene: TRBJ1-2
v_gene: TRBV12-3/TRBV12-4

CDR3aa: CASSPGRWSGELFF
j_gene: TRBJ2-2
v_gene: TRBV3-1

CDR3aa: CASSEQGRYEQYF
j_gene: TRBJ2-7
v_gene: TRBV6-2/TRBV6-3

CDR3aa: CASSPIGGTSGTNEQFF
j_gene: TRBJ2-1
v_gene: TRBV18

CDR3aa: CASSFVRAGGEQFF
j_gene: TRBJ2-1
v_gene: TRBV12-3/TRBV12-4

CDR3aa: CASSQDRTSGRSGELFF
j_gene: TRBJ2-2
v_gene: TRBV4-3

CDR3aa: CASSKGGLSSYEQYF
j_gene: TRBJ2-7
v_gene: TRBV9

CDR3aa: CASSVEGGFAFF
j_gene: TRBJ1-1
v_gene: TRBV9

CDR3aa: CASTLTLNEKLFF
j_gene: TRBJ1-4
v_gene: TRBV12-3/TRBV12-4

CDR3aa: CASSEARAGTEAFF
j_gene: TRBJ1-1
v_gene: TRBV12-3/TRBV12-4

CDR3aa: CASSLEIAGAGTDTQYF
j_gene: TRBJ2-3
v_gene: TRBV11-2

CDR3aa: CASSPPGRVGYEQYF
j_gene: TRBJ2-7
v_gene: TRBV18

CDR3aa: CASSDIGSLTYEQYF
j_gene: TRBJ2-7
v_gene: TRBV12-3/TRBV12-4

CDR3aa: CSADLRSDEQYF
j_gene: TRBJ2-7
v_gene: TRBV20-1

CDR3aa: CSGPYRGRGTGELFF
j_gene: TRBJ2-2
v_gene: TRBV29-1

CDR3aa: CSARTQSGRQPQHF
j_gene: TRBJ1-5
v_gene: TRBV20-1

CDR3aa: CASSTRPSRRSDTQYF
j_gene: TRBJ2-3
v_gene: TRBV12-3/TRBV12-4

CDR3aa: CATSDPITSGNTIYF
j_gene: TRBJ1-3
v_gene: TRBV24-1

CDR3aa: CASSYAGRGYEQYF
j_gene: TRBJ2-7
v_gene: TRBV6-2/TRBV6-3

CDR3aa: CASSLSRDPLFSGANVLTF
j_gene: TRBJ2-6
v_gene: TRBV5-1

CDR3aa: CASKREFGNEQFF
j_gene: TRBJ2-1
v_gene: TRBV7-9

CDR3aa: CASSQDGGYTGELFF
j_gene: TRBJ2-2
v_gene: TRBV4-3

CDR3aa: CASSQDKGRANTGELFF
j_gene: TRBJ2-2
v_gene: TRBV4-1

CDR3aa: CASSPDRVKGKLFF
j_gene: TRBJ1-4
v_gene: TRBV12-3/TRBV12-4

CDR3aa: CAIRDEGRGISRYTF
j_gene: TRBJ1-2
v_gene: TRBV10-3

CDR3aa: CASSHVREGADTQYF
j_gene: TRBJ2-3
v_gene: TRBV4-2

CDR3aa: CASSLVYPSSGNTGELFF
j_gene: TRBJ2-2
v_gene: TRBV11-3

CDR3aa: CASSRLAAPGLETQYF
j_gene: TRBJ2-5
v_gene: TRBV7-2

CDR3aa: CASSQSGRSYNEQFF
j_gene: TRBJ2-1
v_gene: TRBV3-1

CDR3aa: CASSFLGGRVADTQYF
j_gene: TRBJ2-3
v_gene: TRBV7-2

CDR3aa: CATSDLLVLGQFF
j_gene: TRBJ2-1
v_gene: TRBV24-1

CDR3aa: CASSEARYNEQFF
j_gene: TRBJ2-1
v_gene: TRBV2

CDR3aa: CACNTLGLAGGSNEQFF
j_gene: TRBJ2-1
v_gene: TRBV30

CDR3aa: CSATGTSGVNEQFF
j_gene: TRBJ2-1
v_gene: TRBV20-1

CDR3aa: CASSPRRDSQETQYF
j_gene: TRBJ2-5
v_gene: TRBV4-2

CDR3aa: CASTLGGSRNQPQHF
j_gene: TRBJ1-5
v_gene: TRBV12-3/TRBV12-4

CDR3aa: CSVEWGAGEETQYF
j_gene: TRBJ2-5
v_gene: TRBV29-1

CDR3aa: CASMQQGTGANVLTF
j_gene: TRBJ2-6
v_gene: TRBV5-1